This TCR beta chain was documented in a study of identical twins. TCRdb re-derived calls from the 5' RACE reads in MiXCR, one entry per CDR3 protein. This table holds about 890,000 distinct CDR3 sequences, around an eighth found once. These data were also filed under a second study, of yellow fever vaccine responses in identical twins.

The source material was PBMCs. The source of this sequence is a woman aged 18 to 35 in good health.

CDR3 protein: CASNLGTGVSPLHF. DNA of the CDR3: TGTGCCAGCAATCTCGGGACAGGGGTTTCACCCCTCCACTTT. J is TRBJ1-6 and V is TRBV7-9; 10 nucleotides line up with TRBD1. The CDR3 contains 14 residues. Trimming removed 7 bases from V and 9 bases from J; junction bases left unmatched: 6. Germline values: CDR1 SEHNR, CDR2 FQNEAQ (reference sequence). Full variable domain (missing parts from reference TRBV7-9 and TRBJ1-6): DTGVSQNPRHKITKRGQNVTFRCDPISEHNRLYWYRQTLGQGPEFLTYFQNEAQLEKSRLLSDRFSAERPKGSFSTLEIQRTEQGDSAMYLCASNLGTGVSPLHFGNGTRLTVT.